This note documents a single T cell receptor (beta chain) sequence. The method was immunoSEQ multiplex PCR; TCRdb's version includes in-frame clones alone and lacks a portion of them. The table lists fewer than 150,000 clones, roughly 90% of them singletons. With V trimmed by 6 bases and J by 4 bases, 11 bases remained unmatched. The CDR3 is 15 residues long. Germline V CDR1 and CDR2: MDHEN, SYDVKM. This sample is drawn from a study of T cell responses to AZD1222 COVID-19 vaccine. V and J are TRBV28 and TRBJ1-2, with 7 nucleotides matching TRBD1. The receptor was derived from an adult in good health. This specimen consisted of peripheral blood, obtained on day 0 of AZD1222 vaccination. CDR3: CASSRDRELTYGYTF. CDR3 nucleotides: TGTGCCAGCAGCAGAGACAGGGAACTGACCTATGGCTACACCTTC.